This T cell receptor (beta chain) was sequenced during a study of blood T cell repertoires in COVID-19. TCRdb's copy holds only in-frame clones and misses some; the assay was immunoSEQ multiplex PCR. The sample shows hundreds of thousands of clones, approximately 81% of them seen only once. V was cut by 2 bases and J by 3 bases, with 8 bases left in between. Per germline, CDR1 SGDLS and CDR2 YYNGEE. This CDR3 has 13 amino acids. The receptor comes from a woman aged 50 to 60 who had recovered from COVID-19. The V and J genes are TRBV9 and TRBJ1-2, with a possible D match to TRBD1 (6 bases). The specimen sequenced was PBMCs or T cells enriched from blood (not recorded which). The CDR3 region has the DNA TGTGCCAGCAGCGTGGACAGAGACTATGGCTACACCTTC. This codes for CASSVDRDYGYTF.